A selection of T cell receptor beta chains follows, all from one sample in a study of OX40 agonist ivuxolimab in advanced cancers. Assay used: immunoSEQ multiplex PCR; TCRdb lists only in-frame clones, some missing. The table records tens of thousands of clones, about 80% of them present only once. Here the sequenced sample was CD4+ or CD8+ T cells sorted from blood, taken in a trial of the OX40 agonist ivuxolimab. The receptors originated from an adult with an advanced solid tumor such as melanoma, head and neck, liver or kidney cancer. Both conserved end residues are part of each CDR3. The order of the fields is J gene, D gene, V gene, clone size, CDR3 DNA, CDR3 protein. D genes are given only for firm matches. Clone sizes are given selectively: once, few, many, or a class where the clone is expanded.

>TRBJ1-5|-|TRBV19|once
TGTGCCAGTAGTATAAGGCGGACCGCCCAACAGCCCCAGCATTTT
CASSIRRTAQQPQHF
>TRBJ1-3|TRBD1|TRBV28|-
TGTGCCAGCAGTTCCCCGGGACAGGAGGACTTAAACACCATATATTTT
CASSSPGQEDLNTIYF
>TRBJ2-7|TRBD1|TRBV7-2|few
TGTGCCAGCAGCTTCAAGGGACAGTTCGAGCAGTACTTC
CASSFKGQFEQYF
>TRBJ1-3|TRBD1|TRBV28|-
TGTGCCAGCAGCCGACAGGGAAGATCTGGAAACACCATATATTTT
CASSRQGRSGNTIYF
>TRBJ2-1|-|TRBV7-2|few
TGTGCCAGCACCACGGACGTGAGCAGCAATGAGCAGTTCTTC
CASTTDVSSNEQFF
>TRBJ1-4|-|TRBV7-9|-
TGTGCCAGCAGCTCGCCGGCCCAAGCAACTAATGAAAAACTGTTTTTT
CASSSPAQATNEKLFF
>TRBJ1-1|TRBD1|TRBV5-6|few
TGTGCCAGCAGCCCAGGACAGGGAGGGGACACTGAAGCTTTCTTT
CASSPGQGGDTEAFF
>TRBJ2-7|TRBD1|TRBV7-2|-
TGTGCCAGCACCTGGGGGACAGGGCGCACCTACGAGCAGTACTTC
CASTWGTGRTYEQYF
>TRBJ2-7|TRBD1|TRBV13|-
TGTGCCAGCAGCAGAGGGGGACAGGGGGCCTACGAGCAGTACTTC
CASSRGGQGAYEQYF
>TRBJ2-6|-|TRBV5-1|once
TGCGCCAGCAGCGTTACAGACCACTCTGGGGCCAACGTCCTGACTTTC
CASSVTDHSGANVLTF
>TRBJ2-2|TRBD2|TRBV6-5|-
TGTGCCAGCAGAAAGGGCGGGGACTACGGGGAGCTGTTTTTT
CASRKGGDYGELFF
>TRBJ2-3|TRBD2|TRBV4-3|once
TGCGCCAGCAGCCCTGTAGCGGGGCGAACCACAGATACGCAGTATTTT
CASSPVAGRTTDTQYF
>TRBJ1-1|-|TRBV7-9|-
TGTGCCAGCAGCTTTTATAAGCAGAACACTGAAGCTTTCTTT
CASSFYKQNTEAFF
>TRBJ1-6|-|TRBV7-8|-
TGTGCCAGCAGCTTAATTCCGGGGACAAGACTCTCCTATAATTCACCCCTCCACTTT
CASSLIPGTRLSYNSPLHF
>TRBJ1-6|TRBD1|TRBV11-2|-
TGTGCCAGCAGCTCAAACCGGGACAGCAAGAATTCACCCCTCCACTTT
CASSSNRDSKNSPLHF
>TRBJ2-1|-|TRBV28|-
TGTGCCAGCAGTCCTGGGGGGGCGGCCCCCAATGAGCAGTTCTTC
CASSPGGAAPNEQFF
>TRBJ1-1|-|TRBV6-5|-
TGTGCCAGCAGTACAAATACACGAAGGAACACTGAAGCTTTCTTT
CASSTNTRRNTEAFF
>TRBJ2-5|TRBD1|TRBV2|-
TGTGCCAGCAGTGAAGGTCTCGGACAGGGACAAGAGACCCAGTACTTC
CASSEGLGQGQETQYF
>TRBJ2-3|-|TRBV7-2|once
TGTGCCAGCAGCTTAGGTGGCAGTACAAAACACACATTT
CASSLGGSTKHTF
>TRBJ2-3|-|TRBV11-3|-
TGTGCCAGCAGCTTACAGGGCACAGATACGCAGTATTTT
CASSLQGTDTQYF
>TRBJ1-1|-|TRBV7-2|-
TGTGCCAGCAGCTTAGCGGGGATTTCTGAAGCTTTCTTT
CASSLAGISEAFF
>TRBJ1-5|-|TRBV2|-
TGTGCCAGCACTCAGGTTGGCCAGCCCCAGCATTTT
CASTQVGQPQHF
>TRBJ2-5|TRBD2|TRBV5-6|-
TGTGCCAGCAGCAAGAGCGGGGCGGAGACCCAGTACTTC
CASSKSGAETQYF
>TRBJ1-5|-|TRBV5-5|-
TGCGCCAGCAGCCAAGGAACGGGTCAGCCCCAGCATTTT
CASSQGTGQPQHF
>TRBJ2-6|TRBD1|TRBV7-2|-
TGTGCCAGCAGCTCCCCCCGGACAGGTAGTTCTGGGGCCAACGTCCTGACTTTC
CASSSPRTGSSGANVLTF
>TRBJ1-1|TRBD1|TRBV28|-
TGTGCCAGCAGGGGGACAGGGGATTCTGAAGCTTTCTTT
CASRGTGDSEAFF
>TRBJ2-7|-|TRBV10-3|-
TGTGCCATCAGTGAAGGTTTGGGGACCAGCTCCTACGAGCAGTACTTC
CAISEGLGTSSYEQYF